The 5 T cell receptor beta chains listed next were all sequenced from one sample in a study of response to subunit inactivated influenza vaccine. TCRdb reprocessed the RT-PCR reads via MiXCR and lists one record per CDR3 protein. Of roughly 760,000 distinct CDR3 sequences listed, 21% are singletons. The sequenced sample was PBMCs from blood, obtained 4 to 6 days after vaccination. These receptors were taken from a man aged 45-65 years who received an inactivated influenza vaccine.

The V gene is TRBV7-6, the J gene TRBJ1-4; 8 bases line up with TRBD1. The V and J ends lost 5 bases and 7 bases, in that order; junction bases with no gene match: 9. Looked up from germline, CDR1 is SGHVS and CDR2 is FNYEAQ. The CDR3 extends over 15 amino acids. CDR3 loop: CASSRGDRGGEKLFF. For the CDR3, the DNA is TGTGCCAGCAGCCGGGGAGACAGGGGTGGTGAAAAACTGTTTTTT.

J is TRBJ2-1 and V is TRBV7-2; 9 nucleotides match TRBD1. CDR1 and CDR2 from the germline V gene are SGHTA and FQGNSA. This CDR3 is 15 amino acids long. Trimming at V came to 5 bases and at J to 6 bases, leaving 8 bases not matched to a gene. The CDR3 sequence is CASSRNRDRVNEQFF. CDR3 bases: TGTGCCAGCAGCCGAAACCGGGACAGGGTCAATGAGCAGTTCTTC.

The CDR3 bases are TGTGCAGCAGGCCTCGAGGGCAACTCCTACAATGAGCAGTTCTTC. This translates into CAAGLEGNSYNEQFF. The rearrangement joins TRBV27 to TRBJ2-1; tentatively, D is TRBD2 (5 bases). The CDR3 has 15 amino acids. Germline V CDR1 and CDR2: MNHEY, SMNVEV (reference sequence).

Here the CDR3 reads CASSLVLGGSSPLHF. The CDR3 bases are TGTGCCAGCAGCTTAGTTCTAGGGGGTTCTTCACCCCTCCACTTT. The chain combines TRBV7-2 with TRBJ1-6, with D tentatively TRBD1 (6 bases). V was trimmed by 1 base and J by 9 bases, leaving 13 bases between them. The germline gives CDR1 SGHTA, CDR2 FQGNSA. This CDR3 has 15 amino acids.

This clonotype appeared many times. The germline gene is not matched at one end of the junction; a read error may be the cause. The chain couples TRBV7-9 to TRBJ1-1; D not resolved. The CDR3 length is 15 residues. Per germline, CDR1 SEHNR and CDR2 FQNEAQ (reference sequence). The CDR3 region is CASSLASRGNAEAFF. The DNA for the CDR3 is TGTGCCAGCAGCTTAGCGTCGCGAGGGAACGCTGAAGCTTTCTTT. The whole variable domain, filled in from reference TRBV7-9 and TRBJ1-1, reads DTGVSQNPRHKITKRGQNVTFRCDPISEHNRLYWYRQTLGQGPEFLTYFQNEAQLEKSRLLSDRFSAERPKGSFSTLEIQRTEQGDSAMYLCASSLASRGNAEAFFGQGTRLTVV.